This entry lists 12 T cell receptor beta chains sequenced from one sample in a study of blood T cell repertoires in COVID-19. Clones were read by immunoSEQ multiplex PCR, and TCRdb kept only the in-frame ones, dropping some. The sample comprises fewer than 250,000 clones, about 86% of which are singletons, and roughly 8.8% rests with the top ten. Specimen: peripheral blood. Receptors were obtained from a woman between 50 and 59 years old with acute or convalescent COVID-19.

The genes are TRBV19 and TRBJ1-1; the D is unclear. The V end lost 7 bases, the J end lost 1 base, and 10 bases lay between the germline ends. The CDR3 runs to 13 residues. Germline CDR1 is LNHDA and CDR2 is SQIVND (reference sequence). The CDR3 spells CASTAGWNTEAFF. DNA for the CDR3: TGTGCCAGTACCGCAGGATGGAACACTGAAGCTTTCTTT.

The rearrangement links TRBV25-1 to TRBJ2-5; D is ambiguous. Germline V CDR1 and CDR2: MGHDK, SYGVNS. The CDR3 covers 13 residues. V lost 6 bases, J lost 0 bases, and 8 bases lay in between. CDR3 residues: CASSEYNQETQYF. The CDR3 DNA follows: TGTGCCAGCAGCGAGTATAACCAAGAGACCCAGTACTTC.

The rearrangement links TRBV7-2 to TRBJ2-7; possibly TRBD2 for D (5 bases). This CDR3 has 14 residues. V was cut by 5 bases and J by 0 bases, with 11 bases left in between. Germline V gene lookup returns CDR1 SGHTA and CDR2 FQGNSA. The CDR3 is CASSPRAVSYEQYF. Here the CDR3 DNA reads TGTGCCAGCAGCCCCAGAGCGGTCTCCTACGAGCAGTACTTC.

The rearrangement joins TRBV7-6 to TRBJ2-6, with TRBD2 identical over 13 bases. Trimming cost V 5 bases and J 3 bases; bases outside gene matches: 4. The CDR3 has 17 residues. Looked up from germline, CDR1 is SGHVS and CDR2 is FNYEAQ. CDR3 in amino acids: CASSPTSGRRGANVLTF. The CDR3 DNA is TGTGCCAGCAGCCCGACTAGCGGGAGGCGTGGGGCCAACGTCCTGACTTTC.

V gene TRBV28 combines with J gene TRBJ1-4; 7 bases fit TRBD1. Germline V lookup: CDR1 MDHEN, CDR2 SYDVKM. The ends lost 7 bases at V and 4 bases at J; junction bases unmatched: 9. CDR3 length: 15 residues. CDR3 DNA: TGTGCCAGCAACCTGAACCGGGACAGTAATGAAAAACTGTTTTTT. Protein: CASNLNRDSNEKLFF.

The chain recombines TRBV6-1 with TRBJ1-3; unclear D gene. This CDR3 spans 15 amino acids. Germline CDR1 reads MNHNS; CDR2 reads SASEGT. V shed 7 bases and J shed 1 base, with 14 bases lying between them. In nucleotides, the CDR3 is TGTGCCAGCACCGCCCTTCGGGGATCTGGAAACACCATATATTTT. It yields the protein CASTALRGSGNTIYF.

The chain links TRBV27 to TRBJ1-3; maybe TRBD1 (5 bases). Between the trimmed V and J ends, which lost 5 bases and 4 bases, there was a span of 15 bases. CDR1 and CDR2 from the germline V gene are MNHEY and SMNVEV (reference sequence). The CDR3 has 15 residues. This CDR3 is CASSPRWGAGNTIYF. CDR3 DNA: TGTGCCAGCAGTCCCAGGTGGGGCGCAGGAAACACCATATATTTT.

CDR3 region: CASSQFGELNEQFF. CDR3 in DNA: TGTGCCAGCAGCCAATTCGGGGAGTTAAACGAGCAGTTCTTC. J is TRBJ2-1 and V is TRBV3-1 (or the pseudogene TRBV3-2), with a weak D call TRBD2 (5 bases). The CDR3 sequence is 14 residues long. Germline V gene data show CDR1 as LGHDT and CDR2 as YNNKEL (reference sequence). V was trimmed by 2 bases and J by 10 bases, leaving 15 bases between them.

The CDR3 region is CASSQILASTTNEQFF. DNA of the CDR3: TGTGCCAGCAGCCAGATTCTAGCGAGCACAACCAATGAGCAGTTCTTC. The chain employs TRBV3-1 (or the pseudogene TRBV3-2) and TRBJ2-1, with D possibly TRBD2 on 6 matching bases. CDR3 size: 16 residues. V lost 3 bases to trimming and J lost 6 bases, with 18 bases between them. Germline CDR1 and CDR2: LGHDT and YNNKEL (reference sequence).

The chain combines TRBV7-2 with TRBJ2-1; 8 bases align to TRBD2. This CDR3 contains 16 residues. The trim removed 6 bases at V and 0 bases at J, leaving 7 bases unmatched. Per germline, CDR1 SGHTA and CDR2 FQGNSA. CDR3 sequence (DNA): TGTGCCAGCAGTCTAAATAGCGGGGTCTCCTACAATGAGCAGTTCTTC. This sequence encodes CASSLNSGVSYNEQFF.

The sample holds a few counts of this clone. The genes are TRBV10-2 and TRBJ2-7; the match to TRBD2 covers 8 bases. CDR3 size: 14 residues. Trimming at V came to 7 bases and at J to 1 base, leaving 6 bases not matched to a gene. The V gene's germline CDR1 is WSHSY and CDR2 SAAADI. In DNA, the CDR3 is TGCGCCAGCATAGCGGGACACTTATCCTACGAGCAGTACTTC. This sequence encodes CASIAGHLSYEQYF.

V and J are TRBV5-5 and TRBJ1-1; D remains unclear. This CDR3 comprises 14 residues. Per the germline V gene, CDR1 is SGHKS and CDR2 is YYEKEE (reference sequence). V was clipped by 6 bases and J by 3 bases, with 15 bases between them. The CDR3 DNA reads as TGTGCCAGCACGGTTCTCCCCATGGACACTGAAGCTTTCTTT. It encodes CASTVLPMDTEAFF.